The 4 T cell receptor beta chains below all came from one sample that was sequenced in a study of blood T cell repertoires in COVID-19. Method: immunoSEQ multiplex PCR; TCRdb's copy keeps in-frame clones and lacks some. The data show about 240,000 clones, approximately 87% seen once. Source material: peripheral blood. These receptors were obtained from a man between 60 and 75 years old with acute or convalescent COVID-19.

This CDR3 reads CSVGDPILAGGPGDTGELFF. In DNA form, the CDR3 reads TGCAGCGTTGGGGATCCTATACTAGCGGGAGGGCCGGGCGACACCGGGGAGCTGTTTTTT. The chain combines TRBV29-1 with TRBJ2-2; 13 nucleotides agree with TRBD2. Germline CDR1 SQVTM, CDR2 ANQGSEA. CDR3 length equals 20 residues. V lost 4 bases, J lost 3 bases, and 17 bases stayed unmatched.

The V gene is TRBV6-5, the J gene TRBJ2-1, with TRBD1 matching 9 bases. The germline CDR1 and CDR2 sequences are MNHEY and SVGAGI. This CDR3 spans 15 amino acids. V lost 7 bases to trimming and J lost 8 bases; unmatched junction nucleotides: 12. The CDR3 coding sequence is TGTGCCAGCAACCCACCGGGACAGGGAAATCATGAGCAGTTCTTC. Translating it yields CASNPPGQGNHEQFF.

V is TRBV19 and J is TRBJ1-4, with a tentative D call TRBD1 (6 bases). From germline, CDR1 is LNHDA and CDR2 SQIVND (reference sequence). The CDR3 extends over 17 amino acids. Trimming removed 5 bases at V and 5 bases at J, with 21 bases between. The CDR3 sequence is CASSPFYAGEGNEKLFF. The DNA for the CDR3 is TGTGCCAGTAGTCCATTCTACGCAGGGGAGGGAAATGAAAAACTGTTTTTT.

The chain has TRBV5-1 and TRBJ2-2; 11 bases match TRBD1. The CDR3 spans 16 residues. V lost 1 base to trimming and J lost 7 bases; unmatched junction nucleotides: 6. Per germline, CDR1 SGHRS and CDR2 YFSETQ. The DNA of the CDR3 is TGCGCCAGCAGCTTGATTGGACAGGGGGCAGTCGGGGAGCTGTTTTTT. The encoded protein is CASSLIGQGAVGELFF.